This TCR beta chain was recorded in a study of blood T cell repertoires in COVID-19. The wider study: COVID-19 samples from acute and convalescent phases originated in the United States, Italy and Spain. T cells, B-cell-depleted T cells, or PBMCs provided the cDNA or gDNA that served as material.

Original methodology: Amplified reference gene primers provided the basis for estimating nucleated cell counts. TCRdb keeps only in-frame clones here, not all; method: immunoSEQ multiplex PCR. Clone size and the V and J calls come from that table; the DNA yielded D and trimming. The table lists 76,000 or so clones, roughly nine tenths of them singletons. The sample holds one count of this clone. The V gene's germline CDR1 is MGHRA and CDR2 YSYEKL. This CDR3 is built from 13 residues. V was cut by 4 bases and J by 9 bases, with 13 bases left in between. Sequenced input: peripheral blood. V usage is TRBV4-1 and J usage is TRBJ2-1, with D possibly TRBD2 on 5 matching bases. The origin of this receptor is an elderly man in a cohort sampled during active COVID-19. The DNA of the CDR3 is TGCGCCAGCAGCCCCAAATTAGAGGGTGAGCAGTTCTTC. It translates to CASSPKLEGEQFF.